The subject of this entry is one T cell receptor (beta chain). The table lists this clone with a few counts. Its specific antigen is unknown. Per-base qualities were not stored, and no clone one base away is much larger. The library was generated by the immunoSEQ multiplex PCR assay. For TCR sequencing, RNA was extracted from every sample and reverse transcribed into cDNA to serve as template. First-strand cDNA was synthesized with SuperScript III using a 2:1 mix of oligo-dT and random hexamers. Amplification bias was assessed with a synthetic immune receptor repertoire, and residual bias was removed computationally. The authors processed their data as follows. After raw reads were preprocessed to remove errors, the CDR3 was defined following IMGT conventions as running from the conserved cysteine to phenylalanine. Clonality was computed as 1 minus the Shannon entropy, with the entropy normalized by log2 of the number of productive unique TCRs. Scalp TCRbeta sequences were cross-referenced with sorted blood CD4 and CD8 repertoires so that the CD4 or CD8 identity of scalp clones could be inferred. Not all clones reach the TCRdb copy of this immuneACCESS table, which keeps in-frame sequences only. Checked studies attribute under half of the gap to unresolved V genes and leave the rest unexplained. V and J calls and clone size are copied from that table; D and trimming were computed from the DNA. Present in this sample are around 98,000 clones, less than 50% of which were seen just once. The ten largest account for roughly 0.83% of the sample.

The record originates from a study of CD8+ T cells in alopecia areata (dated by TCRdb to 2016 to 2019). A note on the overall study: Treated patients were enrolled in an open-label pilot trial of oral tofacitinib at 5 to 10 mg twice daily for moderate-to-severe alopecia areata. Amplification of TCRbeta CDR3 regions was done by immunoSEQ multiplex PCR using 35 Vbeta forward primers and 13 Jbeta reverse primers. Scalp clonality was compared across normal scalp (n=4), patchy alopecia areata scalp (n=8), and alopecia totalis/universalis scalp (n=8). In humans, TCRbeta sequencing was performed on scalp tissue and on sorted CD4+ and CD8+ peripheral blood T cells from healthy controls and from patients with patchy or totalis/universalis alopecia areata. Tofacitinib was given for 6 to 18 months, followed by 6 months of follow-up off drug to assess delayed response and recurrence. RNA was obtained with the PAXgene miRNA kit for fixed scalp, the miRNeasy kit for PBMCs, and the RNeasy kit for mouse skin. Tofacitinib-treated patients had biopsies at baseline and at 4 and 24 weeks of treatment, with a later scalp biopsy in several patients. The study used high-throughput TCRbeta sequencing to examine T cell clonal expansion in alopecia areata, in both the C3H/HeJ mouse model and human patients. The study at large found these results: Compared with normal scalp, lesional scalp had higher clonality and more expanded CD8+ clones, particularly in alopecia totalis/universalis, a pattern that suggests antigenic drive. Shared TCR sequences between patients were less evident than in mice, which may be partly attributable to HLA diversity in the patient population. Scalp TCR repertoire analysis is complicated because resident alphabeta T cells in normal human skin are also sequenced, whereas mouse skin is dominated by gammadelta T cells.

The germline V gene specifies MGHRA as CDR1 and YSYEKL as CDR2. The CDR3 runs 16 amino acids, cysteine and phenylalanine included. Of all the DNA, just the CDR3 is kept, 48 bases in frame from base 1. A distance of 16 bases separates the germline ends of V and J, which lose 4 bases and 2 bases respectively. Peripheral blood and lesional scalp punch biopsies were obtained from patients with alopecia areata. PBMCs were isolated by density centrifugation and stained for CD3, CD4 and CD8, after which CD4+ and CD8+ T cells were sorted on a FACSAria. Sequencing used CD4+ T cells sorted from blood. This receptor was identified in a human donor with alopecia areata. This receptor chain uses TRBV4-1 and TRBJ2-3, with no confident D gene call. The CDR3 region has the sequence CASSLRPGPLTDTQYF. The nucleotide sequence reads TGCGCCAGCAGCCTTCGACCCGGTCCTCTCACAGATACGCAGTATTTT.